The 22 T cell receptor beta chains below come from one sample, sequenced in a study of identical twins. TCRdb passed the 5' RACE reads through MiXCR, listing each CDR3 protein once. Seen here are under 350,000 distinct CDR3 sequences, nearly 9.5% observed once, and the top ten hold about 7.1%. These data were likewise used in another study, on yellow fever vaccine responses in identical twins.

The material sequenced was CD8+ T cells sorted from blood. The receptors shown here come from a woman aged 18-30 years in good health.

This clonotype was seen only a few times. The gene calls are TRBV10-3 and TRBJ2-3, with 11 bases lining up with TRBD2. There are 18 residues in the CDR3. V was pared by 2 bases and J by 3 bases, with 10 bases of the junction left unmatched. CDR1 and CDR2 from the germline V gene are ENHRY and SYGVKD. The CDR3 protein is CAISEALLAGEKTDTQYF. The CDR3 coding sequence is TGTGCCATCAGTGAGGCCTTACTAGCGGGAGAAAAAACAGATACGCAGTATTTT.

At least ten counts were recorded for this clonotype. J is TRBJ2-1 and V is TRBV21-1; TRBD2, the table's D call, was not compared with the DNA. TRBV21-1 is given as a pseudogene. This CDR3 is 15 amino acids long. This CDR3 is CAVPQTSDPYNEQFF. The CDR3, as DNA: TGTGCCGTCCCCCAGACTAGCGACCCCTACAATGAGCAGTTCTTC.

This clonotype showed up just a few times. The chain links TRBV7-9 to TRBJ2-6, with 7 bases aligning to TRBD1. The CDR3 sequence is 15 residues long. Losses at the gene ends were 6 bases for V and 2 bases for J; bases not matched to a gene: 4. In germline, CDR1 is SEHNR, CDR2 FQNEAQ (reference sequence). CDR3 in amino acids: CASSSRGPGANVLTF. The CDR3 DNA reads TGTGCCAGCAGTTCGAGGGGGCCTGGGGCCAACGTCCTGACTTTC.

The rearrangement joins TRBV10-1 to TRBJ2-1, with no clear D. In germline, CDR1 is WNHNN, CDR2 SYGVQD (reference sequence). The V end lost 0 bases, the J end lost 2 bases, and 8 bases lay between the germline ends. The CDR3 spans 15 residues. In DNA form, the CDR3 reads TGCGCCAGCAGTGAGTCGAGGATTCCCTACAATGAGCAGTTCTTC. It is translated as CASSESRIPYNEQFF.

This clonotype was seen ten or more times. V usage is TRBV12-3 or TRBV12-4 and J usage is TRBJ1-1; D remains unclear. The CDR3 has 15 amino acids. V was trimmed by 2 bases and J by 4 bases, leaving 14 bases between them. The CDR3 sequence: CASSLYDTLGTEAFF. The DNA for the CDR3 is TGTGCCAGCAGTTTATACGACACCCTGGGCACTGAAGCTTTCTTT.

In its sample, this clonotype was seen a few times. The V and J genes are TRBV12-3 or TRBV12-4 and TRBJ2-7, with 11 nucleotides matching TRBD1. Trimming at V came to 6 bases and at J to 8 bases, leaving 9 bases not matched to a gene. The CDR3 is 14 residues long. CDR3 nucleotides: TGTGCCAGCAGGGAAATGGGACAGGGGGAAAAGCAGTACTTC. Its protein is CASREMGQGEKQYF.

The rearrangement links TRBV10-3 to TRBJ1-5, with D hard to call. This CDR3 spans 13 amino acids. The germline V gene has CDR1 ENHRY and CDR2 SYGVKD. Trimming cost V 10 bases and J 5 bases, with 15 bases left between them. CDR3 nucleotide sequence: TGTGCCACCCACGATTCTGCTTATCAGCCCCAGCATTTT. Translated: CATHDSAYQPQHF.

A few counts support this clonotype. This chain connects TRBV29-1 to TRBJ2-2; 7 nucleotides match TRBD1. Per germline, CDR1 SQVTM and CDR2 ANQGSEA. This CDR3 comprises 11 residues. V shed 5 bases and J 9 bases; nucleotides not matched to a gene: 3. The DNA for the CDR3 is TGCAGCGTTCTACAGGGGTGGGAGCTGTTTTTT. Its translation is CSVLQGWELFF.

The chain links TRBV20-1 to TRBJ2-1; D is unclear. Germline-derived CDR1 and CDR2 are DFQATT and SNEGSKA (reference sequence). V was pared by 0 bases and J by 7 bases, with 13 bases between. This CDR3 is built from 14 residues. CDR3 coding DNA: TGCAGTGCTAGAGATTTGCTGTTGGGAAATGAGCAGTTCTTC. Translating it yields CSARDLLLGNEQFF.

The chain carries TRBV20-1 and TRBJ2-1; no definite D call. Trimming removed 3 bases from V and 0 bases from J, with 12 bases in between. Germline CDR1 reads DFQATT; CDR2 reads SNEGSKA (reference sequence). The CDR3 extends over 15 amino acids. The CDR3 nucleotides read TGCAGTGCTAGTTCCCTCCACATCTCCTACAATGAGCAGTTCTTC. The encoded protein is CSASSLHISYNEQFF.

This chain connects TRBV6-1 to TRBJ2-7; D possibly corresponds to TRBD2 (5 bases). Trimming removed 4 bases from V and 5 bases from J, with 15 bases in between. The germline V gene has CDR1 MNHNS and CDR2 SASEGT. The CDR3 loop spans 14 amino acids. The CDR3 DNA follows: TGTGCCAGCAGTGGAGGGATCTATCCTGACGAGCAGTACTTC. Residues: CASSGGIYPDEQYF.

This clonotype was seen ten or more times. The chain carries TRBV3-1 and TRBJ1-5; TRBD1 might be the D (6 bases). Deletions cut 1 base from V and 7 bases from J, with 11 bases between. This CDR3 spans 14 amino acids. Looked up from germline, CDR1 is LGHDT and CDR2 is YNNKEL (reference sequence). CDR3 coding DNA: TGTGCCAGCAGCCAAGGACAGGCGGGACAGCCCCAGCATTTT. Protein: CASSQGQAGQPQHF. The whole variable domain, filled in from reference TRBV3-1 and TRBJ1-5, reads DTAVSQTPKYLVTQMGNDKSIKCEQNLGHDTMYWYKQDSKKFLKIMFSYNNKELIINETVPNRFSPKSPDKAHLNLHINSLELGDSAVYFCASSQGQAGQPQHFGDGTRLSIL.

This clonotype was counted a few times. J is TRBJ2-7 and V is TRBV20-1; 9 bases are shared with TRBD1. CDR1 is DFQATT, CDR2 SNEGSKA, per germline (reference sequence). The CDR3 runs 17 residues. V shed 0 bases, J shed 3 bases, and the junction held 12 bases outside the gene matches. Here the CDR3 DNA reads TGCAGTGCTAGAGATCTCGGAGCGCTGGACAGGGGCTACGAGCAGTACTTC. It codes for CSARDLGALDRGYEQYF.

The chain employs TRBV7-9 and TRBJ2-7; 10 nucleotides line up with TRBD2. CDR1 is SEHNR, CDR2 FQNEAQ, per germline (reference sequence). The V and J ends lost 3 bases and 4 bases, in that order; junction bases with no gene match: 6. The CDR3 loop spans 15 amino acids. CDR3 region: CASSLLAGVSYEQYF. CDR3 coding DNA: TGTGCCAGCAGCTTGCTAGCGGGAGTTTCTTACGAGCAGTACTTC.

This clonotype was counted only a few times. The chain carries TRBV7-8 and TRBJ2-7; D might be TRBD2 (5 bases). The CDR3 has 15 residues. CDR1 and CDR2 (germline): SGHVS, FQNEAQ. V lost 5 bases to trimming and J lost 2 bases, with 16 bases between them. The CDR3 sequence: CASSAASGAPYEQYF. The CDR3 DNA is TGTGCCAGCAGCGCGGCGAGCGGAGCACCCTACGAGCAGTACTTC.

This clonotype was recorded a few times. The J gene is TRBJ2-7, the V gene TRBV28; D gene ambiguous. The V gene's germline CDR1 is MDHEN and CDR2 SYDVKM. Trimming removed 10 bases from V and 0 bases from J, with 13 bases in between. The CDR3 contains 13 residues. The chain's CDR3 is CAIQRTFSYEQYF. As DNA, the CDR3 is TGTGCCATACAGCGTACATTCTCCTACGAGCAGTACTTC.

As to this clonotype: This clone may be a read error of a much larger clone one base away. CDR3 sequence (DNA): TGTGCCAGCAGCTCCCCCTCTTCCGGGGTACACTCCTACGAGCAGTACTTC. Translation: CASSSPSSGVHSYEQYF. This chain connects TRBV7-9 to TRBJ2-7; a possible D gene is TRBD2 (5 bases). The CDR3 length is 17 residues. V lost 4 bases and J lost 0, with 19 bases in between. CDR1 is SEHNR, CDR2 FQNEAQ, per germline (reference sequence). Variable domain in full (rest from reference TRBV7-9 and TRBJ2-7): DTGVSQNPRHKITKRGQNVTFRCDPISEHNRLYWYRQTLGQGPEFLTYFQNEAQLEKSRLLSDRFSAERPKGSFSTLEIQRTEQGDSAMYLCASSSPSSGVHSYEQYFGPGTRLTVT.

In the case of this clonotype: An end of the junction does not agree with germline; a read error may underlie this. V usage is TRBV7-7 and J usage is TRBJ2-2, with a weak D call TRBD2 (5 bases). The CDR3 sequence is 16 residues long. Germline lookup yields CDR1 SSHAT and CDR2 FNYEAQ (reference sequence). Here the CDR3 reads CASSRYPLAGTGELFF. CDR3 bases: TGTGCTAGCAGCAGATACCCCCTGGCGGGTACCGGGGAGCTGTTTTTT. Together with reference TRBV7-7 and TRBJ2-2, the CDR3 gives the full variable domain: GAGVSQSPRYKVTKRGQDVTLRCDPISSHATLYWYQQALGQGPEFLTYFNYEAQPDKSGLPSDRFSAERPEGSISTLTIQRTEQRDSAMYRCASSRYPLAGTGELFFGEGSRLTVL.

The table lists this clonotype with many counts. The gene calls are TRBV12-3 or TRBV12-4 and TRBJ2-2; D perhaps matches TRBD1 (6 bases). This CDR3 is built from 14 residues. V lost 8 bases and J 6 bases, leaving 16 bases between the germline ends. Here the CDR3 reads CASSLGQGPGELFF. Written as DNA, the CDR3 is TGTGCCAGCTCTTTAGGGCAGGGGCCCGGGGAGCTGTTTTTT.

The CDR3 sequence: CAWSVGDYEQYF. Written as DNA, the CDR3 is TGTGCCTGGAGTGTTGGGGACTACGAGCAGTACTTC. This chain uses TRBV30 with TRBJ2-7; D remains unclear. CDR1 is GTSNPN, CDR2 SVGIG, per germline (reference sequence). V shed 0 bases and J shed 3 bases, with 6 bases lying between them. The CDR3 extends over 12 amino acids.

The chain employs TRBV7-2 and TRBJ2-7; possibly TRBD1 for D (5 bases). Trimming took off 1 base at V and 3 bases at J, with 10 bases between the two ends. Germline CDR1 is SGHTA and CDR2 is FQGNSA. The CDR3 length is 14 residues. CDR3 loop: CASSLGFRVYEQYF. The CDR3 DNA is TGTGCCAGCAGCTTAGGGTTCAGGGTCTACGAGCAGTACTTC.

This chain connects TRBV2 to TRBJ2-1; the D gene could be TRBD1 or TRBD2 (5 bases each). CDR1 is SNHLY and CDR2 is FYNNEI in the germline V gene. V was shortened by 2 bases and J by 3 bases, with 11 bases between the two germline ends. This CDR3 region has 15 residues. Here the CDR3 reads CASSEPGTFYNEQFF. The CDR3 DNA reads as TGTGCCAGCAGTGAACCCGGGACGTTCTACAATGAGCAGTTCTTC.